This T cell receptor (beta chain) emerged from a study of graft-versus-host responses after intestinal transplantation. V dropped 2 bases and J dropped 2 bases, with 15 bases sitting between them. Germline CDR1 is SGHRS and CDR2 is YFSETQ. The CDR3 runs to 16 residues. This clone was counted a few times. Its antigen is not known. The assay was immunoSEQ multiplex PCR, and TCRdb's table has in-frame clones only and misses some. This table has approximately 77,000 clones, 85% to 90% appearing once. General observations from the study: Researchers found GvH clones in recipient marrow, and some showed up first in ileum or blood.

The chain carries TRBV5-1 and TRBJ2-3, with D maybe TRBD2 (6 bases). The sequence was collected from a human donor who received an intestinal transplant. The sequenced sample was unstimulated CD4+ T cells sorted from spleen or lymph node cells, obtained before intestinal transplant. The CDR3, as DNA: TGCGCCAGCAGCTTCGCCGGGAGTCTTTTCACAGATACGCAGTATTTT. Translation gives CASSFAGSLFTDTQYF. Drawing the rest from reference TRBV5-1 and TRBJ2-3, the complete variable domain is KAGVTQTPRYLIKTRGQQVTLSCSPISGHRSVSWYQQTPGQGLQFLFEYFSETQRNKGNFPGRFSGRQFSNSRSEMNVSTLELGDSALYLCASSFAGSLFTDTQYFGPGTRLTVL.